This T cell receptor (beta chain) emerged from a study of cytomegalovirus exposure and HLA in healthy donors. The wider study: The approximately 120 validation repertoires were reported in a later analysis to have been generated on the same platform as the roughly 700 first-cohort repertoires. Study-wide points: Rarity held for most TCR sequences, but there were some public TCRs that occurred in many donors. Researchers counted around 180 TCR beta chains as cytomegalovirus-associated.

This clone was seen a few times. Its cognate antigen is unknown. Assay used: immunoSEQ multiplex PCR; TCRdb lists only in-frame clones, some missing. The data contain approximately 270,000 clones, 65% to 90% of them singletons. CDR3 length equals 16 residues. V lost 1 base and J lost 5, with 18 bases in between. Germline lookup yields CDR1 SGHRS and CDR2 YFSETQ. The J gene is TRBJ1-2, the V gene TRBV5-1, with no clear D. This clonotype originated in a woman under 30 in good health and CMV-seronegative. Sequenced material: PBMCs. The CDR3 DNA is TGCGCCAGCAGCTTGTCGTCGACGGCGGTCCTTTATGGCTACACCTTC. As protein: CASSLSSTAVLYGYTF.